The 3 T cell receptor beta chains in this list originate from one sample, sequenced in a study of blood T cell repertoires in COVID-19. Only in-frame clones appear in the TCRdb table, and some are missing; sequencing was by immunoSEQ multiplex PCR. This repertoire shows about 270,000 clones, about nine tenths found once; its top ten account for under 2.5%. Specimen: peripheral blood. The source of these receptors is a man aged 50 or older with acute or convalescent COVID-19.

V and J are TRBV30 and TRBJ1-2; 8 bases align to TRBD1. CDR1 and CDR2 (germline): GTSNPN, SVGIG (reference sequence). V lost 3 bases to trimming and J lost 8 bases; unmatched junction nucleotides: 23. The CDR3 has 18 amino acids. The CDR3 reads CAWSAGGRGRGLRRGYTF. The CDR3 DNA follows: TGTGCCTGGAGCGCCGGCGGGAGAGGCAGGGGGCTTCGACGAGGCTACACCTTC.

This clone has just a few counts. The CDR3 DNA follows: TGTGCCAGCAGTTACGGGCGGGGAGCTAACTATGGCTACACCTTC. This gives the protein CASSYGRGANYGYTF. The chain uses TRBV6-5 and TRBJ1-2; D is unclear. The CDR3 has 15 amino acids. Trimming pared 2 bases from V and 0 bases from J, leaving 10 bases between. The germline V gene encodes CDR1 MNHEY and CDR2 SVGAGI.

This chain links TRBV5-1 with TRBJ2-1, with D hard to call. This CDR3 is built from 13 residues. Per germline, CDR1 SGHRS and CDR2 YFSETQ. V lost 4 bases to trimming and J lost 8 bases, with 13 bases between them. The CDR3 is CASSLRGVHEQFF. In nucleotides, the CDR3 is TGCGCCAGCAGCCTCCGTGGAGTCCATGAGCAGTTCTTC.